The source of this T cell receptor (beta chain) is a study of blood T cell repertoires in COVID-19. Study background: Sites in the United States, Italy and Spain provided acute and convalescent COVID-19 samples.

V was trimmed by 6 bases and J by 7 bases, leaving 19 bases between them. This CDR3 is built from 15 residues. Germline CDR1 LNHDA, CDR2 SQIVND (reference sequence). Clones were read by immunoSEQ multiplex PCR, and TCRdb kept only the in-frame ones, dropping some. Of more than 200,000 clones listed, 70% to 90% are singletons. The sequence was obtained from a woman between 40 and 50 years old who had recovered from COVID-19. Sample: peripheral blood. The gene calls are TRBV19 and TRBJ2-1; D possibly corresponds to TRBD2 (5 bases). CDR3 amino acids: CASRTDPVGGNEQFF. Written as DNA, the CDR3 is TGTGCCAGTAGAACCGACCCAGTTGGAGGAAATGAGCAGTTCTTC.